The 24 T cell receptor beta chains reported below all come from one sample, sequenced in a study of blood T cells in healthy people across ages (dated by TCRdb to about 2015). Libraries were constructed by 5' RACE. Instrument used: Illumina HiSeq 2500. The second PCR ran for roughly 6 to 11 cycles and used a J-beta primer mix along with a sample-barcoded 5' primer. TCRdb redid the processing of the public reads, applying fastp at Q25 and MiXCR, and retained in-frame beta chains. Rows merge per CDR3 protein into single entries with the most common DNA and genes. The sample has roughly 680,000 distinct CDR3 sequences on record, over 20% of them singletons. The top ten clonotypes cover roughly 3.6% of the sample. The specimen sequenced was blood. All receptors come from a man in his 70s in good health.

The rearrangement joins TRBV6-1 to TRBJ2-5, with no clear D. The V and J ends lost 2 bases and 2 bases respectively, with 12 bases between them. CDR1 and CDR2 from the germline V gene are MNHNS and SASEGT. CDR3 length equals 15 residues. CDR3 DNA: TGTGCCAGCAGTGAAATTTCTAGGAGTCAAGAGACCCAGTACTTC. Protein product: CASSEISRSQETQYF.

This clonotype has more than one count but fewer than ten. V usage is TRBV28 and J usage is TRBJ2-3; no definite D call. CDR1 and CDR2 from the germline V gene are MDHEN and SYDVKM. CDR3 length: 14 amino acids. V gave up 3 bases and J gave up 1 base, with 8 bases separating them. The CDR3 protein is CASSFPTGTDTQYF. The CDR3 DNA is TGTGCCAGCAGTTTCCCCACTGGCACAGATACGCAGTATTTT.

The rearrangement joins TRBV7-3 to TRBJ2-7; D perhaps matches TRBD2 (6 bases). The CDR3 is made up of 14 amino acids. With 2 bases removed from V and 8 bases from J, the gap between germline ends came to 16 bases. Germline lookup yields CDR1 SGHTA and CDR2 FQGTGA. CDR3 sequence: CASSLGPPSVKQYF. The CDR3 DNA is TGTGCCAGCAGCTTAGGCCCCCCTAGCGTCAAGCAGTACTTC.

This chain joins TRBV7-9 and TRBJ1-3; D gene unclear. From germline, CDR1 is SEHNR and CDR2 FQNEAQ (reference sequence). This CDR3 is 14 amino acids long. With 1 base removed from V and 4 bases from J, the gap between germline ends came to 8 bases. The CDR3 here is CASSLDAVGNTIYF. DNA for the CDR3: TGTGCCAGCAGCTTAGACGCCGTAGGAAACACCATATATTTT. The variable domain in full, with the rest retrieved from reference TRBV7-9 and TRBJ1-3, is DTGVSQNPRHKITKRGQNVTFRCDPISEHNRLYWYRQTLGQGPEFLTYFQNEAQLEKSRLLSDRFSAERPKGSFSTLEIQRTEQGDSAMYLCASSLDAVGNTIYFGEGSWLTVV.

This clonotype was recorded at least ten times. The chain recombines TRBV5-1 with TRBJ2-7; D is possibly TRBD2 (5 bases). Germline V CDR1 and CDR2: SGHRS, YFSETQ. Trimming took 2 bases from V and 6 from J, leaving 15 bases between them. This CDR3 spans 14 amino acids. CDR3 DNA: TGCGCCAGCAGCTTTGGCCCTGGGAGTTCCGAGCAGTACTTC. Residues: CASSFGPGSSEQYF.

This clonotype was detected only a few times. The V gene is TRBV24-1, the J gene TRBJ1-4, with D possibly matching TRBD1 (5 bases). CDR1 and CDR2 from the germline V gene are KGHDR and SFDVKD. The CDR3 sequence is 13 residues long. V dropped 5 bases and J dropped 7 bases, with 10 bases sitting between them. CDR3 residues: CATSAGTSEKLFF. CDR3 sequence (DNA): TGTGCCACCAGTGCGGGGACGAGTGAAAAACTGTTTTTT.

This clonotype was found many times. The chain carries TRBV20-1 and TRBJ2-1, with D maybe TRBD2 (6 bases). V was cut by 3 bases and J by 7 bases, with 16 bases left in between. Germline V gives CDR1 DFQATT, CDR2 SNEGSKA (reference sequence). This CDR3 contains 14 residues. The CDR3 here is CSASVGGRMNEQFF. DNA for the CDR3: TGCAGTGCTAGTGTAGGAGGGCGTATGAATGAGCAGTTCTTC.

In this sample, this clonotype turned up a few times. The chain joins TRBV6-2 or TRBV6-3 to TRBJ2-1; 12 nucleotides line up with TRBD2. This CDR3 has 15 residues. The junction had 8 bases not matched to a gene; V was cut back by 4 bases and J by 10 bases. CDR1 is MNHEY, CDR2 SVGEGT, per germline. CDR3 nucleotides: TGTGCCAGCAGTTTCCGGGGACTAGCGGGCTGGGAGCAGTTCTTC. This translates into CASSFRGLAGWEQFF.

This chain connects TRBV7-2 to TRBJ2-5; 9 nucleotides match TRBD2. Germline trimming cut 5 bases from V and 4 bases from J; bases unmatched to any gene: 11. The CDR3 covers 16 residues. The germline V gene has CDR1 SGHTA and CDR2 FQGNSA. The CDR3 spells CASSPRVAGVVETQYF. The CDR3 nucleotides are TGTGCCAGCAGCCCCAGGGTAGCGGGAGTGGTAGAGACCCAGTACTTC.

The CDR3: CATSGSGSYNEQFF. The DNA of the CDR3 is TGTGCCACCAGTGGTAGCGGGTCCTACAATGAGCAGTTCTTC. The chain carries TRBV24-1 and TRBJ2-1, with 7 bases that match TRBD2. The V gene's germline CDR1 is KGHDR and CDR2 SFDVKD. This CDR3 contains 14 residues. V was pared by 5 bases and J by 1 base, with 1 base of the junction left unmatched.

This clonotype was picked up a small number of times. The DNA of the CDR3 is TGTGCCAGCAGTTTAGGGACAGGGGGCAGGGAGACCCAGTACTTC. It codes for CASSLGTGGRETQYF. The chain recombines TRBV27 with TRBJ2-5; the match to TRBD1 covers 12 bases. The germline CDR1 and CDR2 sequences are MNHEY and SMNVEV (reference sequence). This CDR3 spans 15 amino acids. V shed 2 bases and J 5 bases; nucleotides not matched to a gene: 3.

This chain's CDR3 is CASSESRITYEQYF. The DNA of the CDR3 is TGTGCCAGCAGTGAAAGCCGAATCACCTACGAGCAGTACTTC. This chain links TRBV6-1 with TRBJ2-7; D gene unclear. V lost 2 bases and J 2 bases, leaving 10 bases between the germline ends. Germline CDR1 MNHNS, CDR2 SASEGT. The CDR3 consists of 14 residues.

The J gene is TRBJ2-5, the V gene TRBV19; no firm D call. This CDR3 has 11 amino acids. Per the germline V gene, CDR1 is LNHDA and CDR2 is SQIVND (reference sequence). Trimming left V 5 bases short and J 4 bases short, with 5 bases between. The CDR3 is CASSAAETQYF. For the CDR3, the DNA is TGTGCCAGTAGTGCAGCAGAGACCCAGTACTTC.

A few counts support this clonotype. This chain links TRBV4-2 with TRBJ2-6; 7 bases line up with TRBD2. Germline CDR1 reads LGHNA; CDR2 reads YNFKEQ. The CDR3 is 17 residues long. J lost 4 bases, V lost 0 bases, and 6 bases had no gene match. The CDR3 coding sequence is TGTGCCAGCAGCCAAGAGGGACTACGTGCCGGGGCCAACGTCCTGACTTTC. Residues: CASSQEGLRAGANVLTF.

The chain employs TRBV4-1 and TRBJ2-1; D is unclear. The CDR3 runs 11 residues. V lost 5 bases and J lost 10, with 9 bases in between. Germline values: CDR1 MGHRA, CDR2 YSYEKL. The CDR3 DNA reads TGCGCCAGCAGCGACCAGAGGGAGCAGTTCTTC. It encodes CASSDQREQFF.

This clonotype was recorded a few times. The chain recombines TRBV7-9 with TRBJ2-3; D is perhaps TRBD1 (5 bases). V shed 4 bases and J shed 4 bases, with 30 bases lying between them. The CDR3 is made up of 20 amino acids. From germline, CDR1 is SEHNR and CDR2 FQNEAQ (reference sequence). CDR3 residues: CASSSLGPKQATLGSDTQYF. In nucleotides, the CDR3 is TGTGCCAGCAGCTCCCTCGGCCCCAAACAGGCTACCTTGGGTTCAGATACGCAGTATTTT.

The J gene is TRBJ1-1, the V gene TRBV27; D gene ambiguous. Germline CDR1 reads MNHEY; CDR2 reads SMNVEV (reference sequence). Deletions cut 0 bases from V and 0 bases from J, with 11 bases between. This CDR3 is 16 amino acids long. The CDR3 nucleotides read TGTGCCAGCAGTTTATCGAGAGCGGGGTTGAACACTGAAGCTTTCTTT. Translation: CASSLSRAGLNTEAFF.

This chain uses TRBV10-3 with TRBJ1-5, with 7 bases identical to TRBD1. Trimming cost V 5 bases and J 2 bases; bases outside gene matches: 3. The length of the CDR3 is 14 residues. Germline lookup yields CDR1 ENHRY and CDR2 SYGVKD. The CDR3 loop is CAISQGQGNQPQHF. CDR3 bases: TGTGCCATCAGTCAAGGACAGGGCAATCAGCCCCAGCATTTT.

The chain combines TRBV27 with TRBJ2-4; tentatively, D is TRBD2 (6 bases). V gave up 6 bases and J gave up 7 bases, with 16 bases separating them. The V gene's germline CDR1 is MNHEY and CDR2 SMNVEV (reference sequence). CDR3 size: 14 residues. The CDR3 region has the DNA TGTGCCAGCAGCCTCAGCGAGGAGGGGAACATTCAGTACTTC. This encodes CASSLSEEGNIQYF.

This clonotype has a count of ten or more. The chain joins TRBV20-1 to TRBJ1-6, with D uncertain. The CDR3 is made up of 12 amino acids. Looked up from germline, CDR1 is DFQATT and CDR2 is SNEGSKA (reference sequence). Trimming left V 0 bases short and J 9 bases short, with 6 bases between. CDR3 protein: CSARDKGSPLHF. CDR3 coding DNA: TGCAGTGCTAGAGATAAGGGTTCACCCCTCCACTTT.

This clonotype was counted between two and nine times. This sequence joins TRBV7-3 and TRBJ2-5; 7 bases line up with TRBD1. The J call is in doubt because the DNA end fits TRBJ2-7 better. The CDR3 length is 13 residues. The germline V gene has CDR1 SGHTA and CDR2 FQGTGA. CDR3 sequence: CASRSGQSYEQYF. The CDR3 DNA reads as TGTGCCAGCAGGTCGGGACAGTCCTACGAGCAGTACTTC.

This clonotype was seen only a few times. The chain is built from TRBV7-9 and TRBJ2-5, with a weak D call TRBD1 (6 bases). The CDR3 totals 16 residues. CDR1 and CDR2 from the germline V gene are SEHNR and FQNEAQ (reference sequence). Trimming pared 3 bases from V and 3 bases from J, leaving 17 bases between. CDR3 bases: TGTGCCAGCAGCTTGAGAGCTGGGGGCGGCAAAGAGACCCAGTACTTC. This sequence encodes CASSLRAGGGKETQYF.

The V gene is TRBV9, the J gene TRBJ2-3, with 8 bases aligning to TRBD1. CDR1 is SGDLS, CDR2 YYNGEE, per germline. CDR3 size: 15 residues. Trimming removed 0 bases from V and 2 bases from J; junction bases left unmatched: 2. CDR3 nucleotides: TGTGCCAGCAGCGTAGGACAGGGGACCACAGATACGCAGTATTTT. Protein product: CASSVGQGTTDTQYF.

There are a few counts of this clonotype. This chain joins TRBV28 and TRBJ1-5, with TRBD1 as a possible D gene (5 bases). The germline V gene has CDR1 MDHEN and CDR2 SYDVKM. This CDR3 has 16 amino acids. V lost 3 bases to trimming and J lost 5 bases, with 17 bases between them. The CDR3 loop reads CASSFLGSGNYQPQHF. The CDR3 DNA reads TGTGCCAGCAGTTTCCTAGGATCAGGGAACTATCAGCCCCAGCATTTT. The entire variable domain, with the rest obtained from reference TRBV28 and TRBJ1-5, is as follows: DVKVTQSSRYLVKRTGEKVFLECVQDMDHENMFWYRQDPGLGLRLIYFSYDVKMKEKGDIPEGYSVSREKKERFSLILESASTNQTSMYLCASSFLGSGNYQPQHFGDGTRLSIL.